Below are 31 T cell receptor beta chains sequenced from a single sample in a study of blood T cell repertoires in COVID-19. Sequencing was performed with immunoSEQ multiplex PCR; in TCRdb, only in-frame clones are kept and a portion is missing. The sample contains around 78,000 clones, about 89% of which appear only once. The sample taken for sequencing was peripheral blood. The receptors originated from a woman aged 60-75 years with acute or convalescent COVID-19.

CDR3 nucleotides: TGTGCCAGCAGCTTAACAGGGTTGGTTTACAATGAGCAGTTCTTC. Its protein product is CASSLTGLVYNEQFF. The rearrangement uses TRBV7-2 and TRBJ2-1; possibly TRBD1 for D (6 bases). This CDR3 spans 15 amino acids. Germline V CDR1 and CDR2: SGHTA, FQGNSA. Trimming removed 2 bases at V and 4 bases at J, with 12 bases between.

The CDR3 loop is CAISETRQQHSPLHF. The CDR3 DNA follows: TGTGCCATCAGCGAAACCAGACAGCAACATTCACCCCTCCACTTT. The chain links TRBV10-3 to TRBJ1-6; a weak D match, TRBD1 (5 bases). Per the germline V gene, CDR1 is ENHRY and CDR2 is SYGVKD. V was cut by 6 bases and J by 8 bases, with 17 bases left in between. This CDR3 has 15 residues.

V and J are TRBV6-5 and TRBJ2-7; TRBD2 matches at 13 bases. Germline assignment: CDR1 MNHEY and CDR2 SVGAGI. The CDR3 is 15 residues long. With 5 bases clipped from V and 7 bases from J, the junction kept 8 bases outside the gene matches. CDR3 protein: CASSPGLAGAVEQYF. The CDR3 DNA sequence: TGTGCCAGCAGTCCCGGACTAGCGGGAGCGGTTGAGCAGTACTTC.

V is TRBV7-3 and J is TRBJ2-3; 7 positions match TRBD2. CDR1 and CDR2 (germline): SGHTA, FQGTGA. This CDR3 has 14 amino acids. After removal of 2 bases from V and 4 bases from J, the junction contained 3 bases not matched to a gene. CDR3 nucleotides: TGTGCCAGCAGCTTAGGACTAGAGCCAGATACGCAGTATTTT. This encodes CASSLGLEPDTQYF.

V usage is TRBV7-9 and J usage is TRBJ2-3, with 7 bases that match TRBD2. V lost 4 bases to trimming and J lost 0 bases; unmatched junction nucleotides: 4. The CDR3 extends over 15 amino acids. CDR1 is SEHNR, CDR2 FQNEAQ, per germline (reference sequence). Written as DNA, the CDR3 is TGTGCCAGCAGCTCTAGCGGCCCTAGCACAGATACGCAGTATTTT. It translates to CASSSSGPSTDTQYF.

This chain links TRBV18 with TRBJ1-1; no clear D. The length of the CDR3 is 11 residues. Trimming took off 5 bases at V and 7 bases at J, with 8 bases between the two ends. Germline CDR1 reads KGHSH; CDR2 reads LQKENI. CDR3 region: CASSGEVEAFF. CDR3 sequence (DNA): TGTGCCAGCTCAGGGGAGGTTGAAGCTTTCTTT.

The chain carries TRBV7-9 and TRBJ2-7, with 8 nucleotides matching TRBD2. The CDR3 spans 15 residues. In germline, CDR1 is SEHNR, CDR2 FQNEAQ (reference sequence). V lost 7 bases, J lost 4 bases, and 12 bases stayed unmatched. CDR3 residues: CASIPGRGLVYEQYF. In DNA, the CDR3 is TGTGCCAGCATCCCAGGACGGGGACTAGTGTACGAGCAGTACTTC.

J is TRBJ1-2 and V is TRBV10-3; 8 bases map to TRBD1. The CDR3 is 14 amino acids. The V gene end was trimmed by 5 bases and the J gene end by 2 bases; junction bases not matched to a gene: 4. CDR1 is ENHRY, CDR2 SYGVKD, per germline. The CDR3 is CAISTGGSNYGYTF. CDR3 in DNA: TGTGCCATCAGTACAGGGGGTTCGAACTATGGCTACACCTTC.

This chain joins TRBV5-1 and TRBJ1-6; D remains unclear. Germline V gives CDR1 SGHRS, CDR2 YFSETQ. This CDR3 has 15 amino acids. The ends were cut back, 2 bases at V and 7 bases at J, with 13 bases in the middle. The CDR3 is CASSFSKGDNSPLHF. The CDR3 DNA is TGCGCCAGCAGCTTTTCTAAGGGAGACAATTCACCCCTCCACTTT.

This clone appeared a single time. The chain couples TRBV2 to TRBJ2-2; D call uncertain. The CDR3 is made up of 12 amino acids. V shed 5 bases and J shed 6 bases, with 7 bases lying between them. Germline CDR1 is SNHLY and CDR2 is FYNNEI. CDR3 residues: CASSLESGELFF. CDR3 DNA: TGTGCCAGCAGTTTAGAGTCCGGGGAGCTGTTTTTT.

The chain uses TRBV7-2 and TRBJ1-6; D is ambiguous. Looked up from germline, CDR1 is SGHTA and CDR2 is FQGNSA. This CDR3 has 14 residues. With 1 base removed from V and 11 bases from J, the gap between germline ends came to 12 bases. CDR3 sequence: CASSLGRLRAPLHF. CDR3 DNA sequence: TGTGCCAGCAGCTTAGGACGTCTGAGGGCACCCCTCCACTTT.

V gene TRBV6-5 combines with J gene TRBJ2-7, with 7 positions matching TRBD1. Germline V gene sequence: CDR1 MNHEY, CDR2 SVGAGI. There are 14 residues in the CDR3. V lost 5 bases to trimming and J lost 3 bases; unmatched junction nucleotides: 7. CDR3 DNA sequence: TGTGCCAGCAGTACTGGGACAGAAGACTACGAGCAGTACTTC. Amino acids: CASSTGTEDYEQYF.

V usage is TRBV23-1 and J usage is TRBJ2-6; a possible D gene is TRBD1 (6 bases). TRBV23-1 is classed as an ORF, of uncertain function. V was clipped by 8 bases and J by 0 bases, with 11 bases between them. The CDR3 extends over 15 amino acids. The CDR3 DNA reads TGCGCCAGCGGCTCAGGGGCCTCTGGGGCCAACGTCCTGACTTTC. Amino acids: CASGSGASGANVLTF.

This chain connects TRBV13 to TRBJ2-7; tentative D call: TRBD2 (6 bases). CDR3 length: 16 amino acids. The germline V and J ends were trimmed by 0 bases and 2 bases, with 14 bases remaining between them. Germline V gene data show CDR1 as PRHDT and CDR2 as FYEKMQ (reference sequence). CDR3 bases: TGTGCCAGCAGCTTAGGGGTAGCGGACCACCCCTACGAGCAGTACTTC. Protein product: CASSLGVADHPYEQYF.

This sequence joins TRBV7-9 and TRBJ2-7, with 8 bases fitting TRBD2. Germline assignment: CDR1 SEHNR and CDR2 FQNEAQ (reference sequence). This CDR3 comprises 15 residues. V was pared by 5 bases and J by 6 bases, with 12 bases of the junction left unmatched. The CDR3 region has the DNA TGTGCCAGCAGCCGGAGTGGACGGCGGGGGGTCGAGCAGTACTTC. Translating it yields CASSRSGRRGVEQYF.

In its sample, this clone was seen a few times. The DNA for the CDR3 is TGTGCCAGCAGACTAGCGGGAGGATCGAGCGGGGAGCTGTTTTTT. It codes for CASRLAGGSSGELFF. The chain couples TRBV27 to TRBJ2-2; 12 nucleotides match TRBD2. CDR3 length: 15 amino acids. V was pared by 6 bases and J by 7 bases, with 6 bases of the junction left unmatched. CDR1 and CDR2 (germline): MNHEY, SMNVEV (reference sequence).

The chain combines TRBV9 with TRBJ2-7, with 7 bases that match TRBD1. V shed 0 bases and J 3 bases; nucleotides not matched to a gene: 6. Germline lookup yields CDR1 SGDLS and CDR2 YYNGEE. This CDR3 has 15 amino acids. The CDR3 sequence: CASSVAPGQDYEQYF. The CDR3 bases are TGTGCCAGCAGCGTAGCCCCCGGACAGGACTACGAGCAGTACTTC.

This clone showed up just once. V and J are TRBV7-9 and TRBJ2-2, with 8 bases identical to TRBD2. This CDR3 contains 13 residues. J gave up 2 bases and V 10 bases, and 3 bases lay outside the gene matches. From germline, CDR1 is SEHNR and CDR2 FQNEAQ (reference sequence). CDR3 sequence: CAIRGGNTGELFF. The DNA for the CDR3 is TGTGCCATACGGGGGGGCAACACCGGGGAGCTGTTTTTT.

The rearrangement links TRBV24-1 to TRBJ2-1; tentatively, D is TRBD1 (5 bases). The CDR3 contains 15 residues. Trimming stripped 0 bases from V and 3 bases from J, with 8 bases between. Per germline, CDR1 KGHDR and CDR2 SFDVKD. CDR3 nucleotides: TGTGCCACCAGTGATTTGAGGGGAAACTACAATGAGCAGTTCTTC. Protein product: CATSDLRGNYNEQFF.

The V gene is TRBV18, the J gene TRBJ2-7; 9 positions agree with TRBD1. Germline V gene data show CDR1 as KGHSH and CDR2 as LQKENI. V was pared by 5 bases and J by 7 bases, with 9 bases of the junction left unmatched. The CDR3 consists of 14 residues. CDR3: CASSEGTGRGEQYF. The DNA of the CDR3 is TGTGCCAGCTCAGAGGGGACAGGGCGTGGGGAGCAGTACTTC.

The gene calls are TRBV13 and TRBJ2-3; D is ambiguous. The germline V and J ends were trimmed by 5 bases and 3 bases, with 6 bases remaining between them. The germline CDR1 and CDR2 sequences are PRHDT and FYEKMQ (reference sequence). There are 12 residues in the CDR3. The DNA for the CDR3 is TGTGCCAGCAGCCTAATGACAGATACGCAGTATTTT. This codes for CASSLMTDTQYF.

V gene TRBV7-3 combines with J gene TRBJ1-1; 7 bases are a match to TRBD1. There are 15 residues in the CDR3. CDR1 is SGHTA, CDR2 FQGTGA, per germline. V shed 1 base, J shed 1 base, and the junction held 3 bases outside the gene matches. CDR3 sequence reads: CASSLKTGRNTEAFF. CDR3 coding DNA: TGTGCCAGCAGCTTAAAGACAGGGAGGAACACTGAAGCTTTCTTT.

This chain uses TRBV28 with TRBJ1-1; the match to TRBD1 covers 7 bases. CDR1 and CDR2 from the germline V gene are MDHEN and SYDVKM. The ends lost 10 bases at V and 7 bases at J; junction bases unmatched: 9. CDR3 length: 12 amino acids. CDR3 region: CATQGTVHEAFF. For the CDR3, the DNA is TGTGCCACCCAAGGGACAGTACATGAAGCTTTCTTT.

CDR3: CASSAEGRVYGYTF. CDR3 DNA sequence: TGTGCCAGCAGCGCCGAGGGCAGAGTCTATGGCTACACCTTC. The rearrangement links TRBV5-8 to TRBJ1-2, with no clear D. The CDR3 is 14 residues long. Trimming left V 4 bases short and J 4 bases short, with 14 bases between. Germline CDR1 reads SGHTS; CDR2 reads YDEGEE. Full variable domain (outside the CDR3, taken from reference TRBV5-8 and TRBJ1-2): EAGVTQSPTHLIKTRGQQATLRCSPISGHTSVYWYQQALGLGLQFLLWYDEGEERNRGNFPPRFSGRQFPNYSSELNVNALELEDSALYLCASSAEGRVYGYTFGSGTRLTVV.

The chain combines TRBV30 with TRBJ1-1; 7 bases are a match to TRBD1. V was clipped by 0 bases and J by 6 bases; unmatched bases: 19. CDR3 length: 18 amino acids. From germline, CDR1 is GTSNPN and CDR2 SVGIG (reference sequence). The CDR3: CAWSVQRAKGYQGAEAFF. In DNA, the CDR3 is TGTGCCTGGAGTGTACAACGTGCAAAGGGCTACCAGGGGGCTGAAGCTTTCTTT.

V usage is TRBV28 and J usage is TRBJ1-1, with D perhaps TRBD1 (5 bases). The CDR3 spans 14 residues. CDR1 MDHEN and CDR2 SYDVKM come from the germline V gene. V shed 5 bases and J shed 1 base, with 11 bases lying between them. The CDR3 DNA sequence: TGTGCCAGCAGTACCGGACACCCGAACACTGAAGCTTTCTTT. Amino acid sequence: CASSTGHPNTEAFF.

The CDR3 DNA reads TGTGCCACCAGTGAGCCGTACCCGGACAGAATTGAAGCTTTCTTT. Residues: CATSEPYPDRIEAFF. The chain couples TRBV24-1 to TRBJ1-1, with D tentatively TRBD1 (6 bases). There are 15 residues in the CDR3. Trimming took off 4 bases at V and 7 bases at J, with 18 bases between the two ends. Germline CDR1 is KGHDR and CDR2 is SFDVKD.

This clone was seen a handful of times. This sequence joins TRBV19 and TRBJ1-1; 7 bases line up with TRBD1. Germline V lookup: CDR1 LNHDA, CDR2 SQIVND (reference sequence). V lost 2 bases, J lost 6 bases, and 9 bases stayed unmatched. This CDR3 contains 15 residues. CDR3 amino acids: CASSIPRGSISEAFF. The CDR3 DNA sequence: TGTGCCAGTAGTATACCCAGGGGGTCTATCTCTGAAGCTTTCTTT.

This rearrangement joins TRBV5-6 to TRBJ1-5; TRBD1 might be the D (6 bases). Germline values: CDR1 SGHDT, CDR2 YYEEEE. V dropped 0 bases and J dropped 5 bases, with 12 bases sitting between them. The CDR3 length is 15 residues. The CDR3 protein is CASSLGQALHQPQHF. CDR3 DNA: TGTGCCAGCAGCTTGGGACAGGCCCTCCATCAGCCCCAGCATTTT. The whole variable domain, remainder taken from reference TRBV5-6 and TRBJ1-5, is DAGVTQSPTHLIKTRGQQVTLRCSPKSGHDTVSWYQQALGQGPQFIFQYYEEEERQRGNFPDRFSGHQFPNYSSELNVNALLLGDSALYLCASSLGQALHQPQHFGDGTRLSIL.

The V gene is TRBV28, the J gene TRBJ2-3; 8 nucleotides line up with TRBD2. Germline loops: CDR1 MDHEN, CDR2 SYDVKM. The CDR3 is 15 amino acids. V shed 3 bases, J shed 0 bases, and the junction held 2 bases outside the gene matches. The CDR3 sequence is CASSFASGSTDTQYF. Here the CDR3 DNA reads TGTGCCAGCAGTTTTGCTAGCGGGAGCACAGATACGCAGTATTTT.

The chain carries TRBV7-2 and TRBJ1-2; D is unresolved. Trimming removed 5 bases at V and 7 bases at J, with 20 bases between. The length of the CDR3 is 15 residues. CDR1 SGHTA and CDR2 FQGNSA come from the germline V gene. The CDR3 DNA reads as TGTGCCAGCAGCCCCGTCGCTCAGGCTATCGGTGGCTACACCTTC. Translating gives CASSPVAQAIGGYTF.